This entry lists 18 T cell receptor beta chains sequenced from one sample in a study of cytomegalovirus exposure and HLA in healthy donors. Using immunoSEQ multiplex PCR, the repertoire was profiled, and TCRdb retains in-frame clones only, with some absent. The sample records more than 250,000 clones, 86% being singletons. The sample comprised PBMCs. The receptor set was obtained from a woman aged 18-29 years in good health and CMV-seronegative.

V and J are TRBV6-5 and TRBJ1-4; TRBD1 might be the D (5 bases). Germline V gives CDR1 MNHEY, CDR2 SVGAGI. The CDR3 sequence is 13 residues long. V was trimmed by 10 bases and J by 2 bases, leaving 11 bases between them. The CDR3 sequence: CATSGGTNEKLFF. CDR3 DNA: TGTGCCACCTCGGGGGGGACTAATGAAAAACTGTTTTTT.

The chain employs TRBV27 and TRBJ2-7; D is uncertain. This CDR3 is built from 14 residues. The ends were cut back, 1 base at V and 2 bases at J, with 9 bases in the middle. CDR1 is MNHEY, CDR2 SMNVEV, per germline (reference sequence). For the CDR3, the DNA is TGTGCCAGCAGTTTATTTGGTAGCCCCTACGAGCAGTACTTC. Its translation: CASSLFGSPYEQYF.

This clone has a single count. The chain links TRBV4-2 to TRBJ1-3, with 8 bases lining up with TRBD1. The ends lost 0 bases at V and 0 bases at J; junction bases unmatched: 4. Germline values: CDR1 LGHNA, CDR2 YNFKEQ. The CDR3 has 17 amino acids. CDR3 nucleotides: TGTGCCAGCAGCCAAGAAGGGACAGGAACCTCTGGAAACACCATATATTTT. This sequence encodes CASSQEGTGTSGNTIYF.

The CDR3 here is CASSSPATSGKYEQYF. In DNA, the CDR3 is TGTGCCAGCAGTTCCCCTGCGACTAGCGGGAAATACGAGCAGTACTTC. The V and J genes are TRBV27 and TRBJ2-7; 11 bases map to TRBD2. V lost 4 bases, J lost 4 bases, and 9 bases stayed unmatched. CDR1 is MNHEY and CDR2 is SMNVEV in the germline V gene (reference sequence). The CDR3 runs 16 residues.

The genes are TRBV18 and TRBJ1-1; TRBD1 matches 7 bases. This CDR3 spans 16 amino acids. Trimming took 3 bases from V and 2 from J; bases not matched to a gene: 9. Germline lookup yields CDR1 KGHSH and CDR2 LQKENI. The CDR3 spells CASSPQTGTANTEAFF. CDR3 DNA sequence: TGTGCCAGCTCACCTCAAACCGGGACAGCTAACACTGAAGCTTTCTTT.

The V call is TRBV5-6, the J call TRBJ2-1; 9 bases map to TRBD2. The V and J ends lost 4 bases and 1 base, in that order; junction bases with no gene match: 15. Germline lookup yields CDR1 SGHDT and CDR2 YYEEEE. This CDR3 contains 19 residues. The CDR3 DNA sequence: TGTGCCAGCAGCCCATCAAGGACTAGCGCCTCCATTTCCTACAATGAGCAGTTCTTC. Translation gives CASSPSRTSASISYNEQFF.

DNA of the CDR3: TGTGCCATCAGCGCCGACGGGGTGCCGAACACTGAAGCTTTCTTT. Its protein is CAISADGVPNTEAFF. The chain combines TRBV10-3 with TRBJ1-1, with no clear D. The length of the CDR3 is 15 residues. Germline CDR1 is ENHRY and CDR2 is SYGVKD. Trimming shortened V by 6 bases and J by 1 base, and 15 bases separated the two germline ends.

The chain employs TRBV6-1 and TRBJ2-7, with D maybe TRBD2 (6 bases). Per the germline V gene, CDR1 is MNHNS and CDR2 is SASEGT. V was pared by 6 bases and J by 3 bases, with 18 bases between. The CDR3 consists of 15 residues. The CDR3 DNA sequence: TGTGCCAGCAGCCGGGACTCTTACCTAGTCTACGAGCAGTACTTC. Its translation: CASSRDSYLVYEQYF.

The CDR3 sequence: CASSLGGSTNEQFF. CDR3 sequence (DNA): TGTGCCAGCAGTTTAGGTGGGAGTACTAATGAGCAGTTCTTC. The chain couples TRBV27 to TRBJ2-1, with a weak D call TRBD2 (5 bases). The CDR3 covers 14 residues. Germline values: CDR1 MNHEY, CDR2 SMNVEV (reference sequence). Trimming removed 2 bases from V and 7 bases from J, with 12 bases in between.

This clone was observed once. This chain uses TRBV7-7 with TRBJ2-7; the match to TRBD1 covers 8 bases. V lost 2 bases and J lost 2; bases outside the gene matches: 5. The CDR3 covers 15 residues. The germline V gene encodes CDR1 SSHAT and CDR2 FNYEAQ (reference sequence). The chain's CDR3 is CASSLSQGAAYEQYF. The CDR3 region has the DNA TGTGCCAGCAGCTTATCCCAGGGGGCGGCCTACGAGCAGTACTTC.

The V gene is TRBV7-6, the J gene TRBJ1-5; 7 bases are shared with TRBD1. This CDR3 contains 14 residues. The V and J ends lost 4 bases and 8 bases, in that order; junction bases with no gene match: 8. Germline lookup yields CDR1 SGHVS and CDR2 FNYEAQ. The chain's CDR3 is CASSSSGGVEPQHF. CDR3 DNA: TGTGCCAGCAGCTCATCAGGGGGTGTCGAGCCCCAGCATTTT.

The chain carries TRBV2 and TRBJ1-2; no clear D. Germline values: CDR1 SNHLY, CDR2 FYNNEI. This CDR3 comprises 14 residues. Trimming left V 5 bases short and J 5 bases short, with 15 bases between. DNA for the CDR3: TGTGCCAGCAGTTTGATATCCGGTCGATATGGCTACACCTTC. Residues: CASSLISGRYGYTF.

The chain links TRBV28 to TRBJ2-7; 7 nucleotides match TRBD2. The length of the CDR3 is 15 residues. Germline CDR1 MDHEN, CDR2 SYDVKM. Trimming at V came to 6 bases and at J to 0 bases, leaving 8 bases not matched to a gene. The CDR3 DNA sequence: TGTGCCAGCAGGCCCGGGACTACAAGCTCCTACGAGCAGTACTTC. Translating it yields CASRPGTTSSYEQYF.

In regard to this clone: Within the sample, other DNA sequences also encode this same CDR3. The gene calls are TRBV18 and TRBJ1-1; D is perhaps TRBD1 (5 bases). V was trimmed by 3 bases and J by 2 bases, leaving 7 bases between them. The CDR3 sequence is 13 residues long. Germline V CDR1 and CDR2: KGHSH, LQKENI. The CDR3 DNA reads as TGTGCCAGCTCACCCCAGGGCAACACTGAAGCTTTCTTT. It translates to CASSPQGNTEAFF.

This rearrangement joins TRBV18 to TRBJ2-7, with a weak D call TRBD2 (6 bases). CDR1 is KGHSH and CDR2 is LQKENI in the germline V gene. The CDR3 extends over 15 amino acids. Between the trimmed V and J ends, which lost 0 bases and 7 bases, there was a span of 16 bases. CDR3 nucleotides: TGTGCCAGCTCACCACCCGGCGGACTGGCGGGAGAGCAGTACTTC. Its protein product is CASSPPGGLAGEQYF. The full variable domain, its missing parts supplied by reference TRBV18 and TRBJ2-7, is NAGVMQNPRHLVRRRGQEARLRCSPMKGHSHVYWYRQLPEEGLKFMVYLQKENIIDESGMPKERFSAEFPKEGPSILRIQQVVRGDSAAYFCASSPPGGLAGEQYFGPGTRLTVT.

The chain combines TRBV19 with TRBJ2-7, with D perhaps matching TRBD1 (6 bases). The germline V gene has CDR1 LNHDA and CDR2 SQIVND (reference sequence). This CDR3 is 15 amino acids long. Trimming took off 2 bases at V and 9 bases at J, with 20 bases between the two ends. CDR3: CASSITARGTEGQYF. As DNA, the CDR3 is TGTGCCAGTAGTATAACCGCAAGGGGGACCGAGGGGCAGTACTTC. Complete variable domain (other parts from reference TRBV19 and TRBJ2-7): DGGITQSPKYLFRKEGQNVTLSCEQNLNHDAMYWYRQDPGQGLRLIYYSQIVNDFQKGDIAEGYSVSREKKESFPLTVTSAQKNPTAFYLCASSITARGTEGQYFGPGTRLTVT.

The V and J genes are TRBV2 and TRBJ2-7; 8 bases match TRBD2. Germline loops: CDR1 SNHLY, CDR2 FYNNEI. This CDR3 is 14 amino acids long. Trimming at V came to 10 bases and at J to 6 bases, leaving 14 bases not matched to a gene. This CDR3 is CATTMGGSGTEQYF. Written as DNA, the CDR3 is TGTGCCACCACAATGGGGGGTAGCGGGACCGAGCAGTACTTC.

The chain employs TRBV28 and TRBJ2-7; D not resolved. Trimming pared 6 bases from V and 3 bases from J, leaving 15 bases between. The CDR3 extends over 14 amino acids. Germline values: CDR1 MDHEN, CDR2 SYDVKM. The DNA of the CDR3 is TGTGCCAGCAGAACTACCGGGTTCGACTACGAGCAGTACTTC. It codes for CASRTTGFDYEQYF.